This TCR beta chain was identified during a study of blood T cell repertoires in COVID-19. A single count supports this clone. V was clipped by 0 bases and J by 4 bases, with 11 bases between them. CDR1 is SGDLS and CDR2 is YYNGEE in the germline V gene. This CDR3 has 15 amino acids. Sequencing was performed with immunoSEQ multiplex PCR; in TCRdb, only in-frame clones are kept and a portion is missing. This table holds under 300,000 clones, less than 90% found once. The chain links TRBV9 to TRBJ1-5; D unclear. The sequenced material came from peripheral blood. The clonotype comes from a man in his sixties with acute or convalescent COVID-19. The CDR3 protein is CASSVDSGLNQPQHF. CDR3 DNA sequence: TGTGCCAGCAGCGTAGATTCAGGCCTGAATCAGCCCCAGCATTTT.